This TCR beta chain emerged from a study of response to subunit inactivated influenza vaccine. CDR1 is SGDLS, CDR2 YYNGEE, per germline. CDR3 size: 15 residues. V lost 4 bases and J lost 6, with 17 bases in between. Study results and caveats: Only a handful of new T cells, the authors suggested, are recruited with each seasonal influenza vaccination.

Using its own MiXCR run on the RT-PCR reads, TCRdb lists one record per CDR3 protein. This sample carries 600,000 to 850,000 distinct CDR3 sequences, 13% to 15% of them seen once, and the ten largest clones take about 7.6%. This clonotype has just a few counts. Its antigen is not known. The sequencing here drew on PBMCs from blood, taken 14 days before vaccination. This clonotype was sampled from a man in his forties or fifties who received an inactivated influenza vaccine. J is TRBJ2-1 and V is TRBV9; a possible D gene is TRBD2 (6 bases). CDR3 protein: CASSSQAGNRNEQFF. In nucleotides, the CDR3 is TGTGCCAGCAGCTCCCAGGCGGGAAATCGCAATGAGCAGTTCTTC.